This is a list of T cell receptor beta chains from one sample in a study of beta chain features in type 1 diabetes. Only in-frame clones appear in the TCRdb table, and some are missing; sequencing was by immunoSEQ multiplex PCR. The repertoire holds 350,000 to 450,000 clones, approximately 14% seen once, with roughly 0.036% in the top ten. Sequencing was performed on naive CD4+ T cells from blood. The receptors were sampled from a man aged 30-40 years in good health. The CDR3 runs from the conserved cysteine through the conserved F or W. D genes are given only for firm matches. Only part of the rows carry a size: once, few, many, or a class if the clone is expanded.

len: 16; abundance: -; v_gene: TRBV5-6; j_gene: TRBJ2-5; d_gene: TRBD1; CDR3aa: CASSSSVTGLRETQYF; CDR3nt: TGTGCCAGCAGCTCTTCAGTGACAGGGTTGAGAGAGACCCAGTACTTC
len: 15; abundance: few; v_gene: TRBV18; j_gene: TRBJ2-4; d_gene: -; CDR3aa: CASSPSVIAKNIQYF; CDR3nt: TGTGCCAGCTCACCGTCGGTCATAGCCAAAAACATTCAGTACTTC
len: 15; abundance: -; v_gene: TRBV6-5; j_gene: TRBJ1-6; d_gene: -; CDR3aa: CASSPRGIKDSPLHF; CDR3nt: TGTGCCAGCAGCCCCAGGGGTATCAAGGATTCACCCCTCCACTTT
len: 11; abundance: -; v_gene: TRBV6-5; j_gene: TRBJ2-1; d_gene: -; CDR3aa: CASSSGNEQFF; CDR3nt: TGTGCCAGCAGTTCCGGGAATGAGCAGTTCTTC
len: 16; abundance: many; v_gene: TRBV4-3; j_gene: TRBJ2-6; d_gene: -; CDR3aa: CASSQDLLSGANVLTF; CDR3nt: TGCGCCAGCAGCCAAGATCTGCTCTCTGGGGCCAACGTCCTGACTTTC
len: 13; abundance: few; v_gene: TRBV30; j_gene: TRBJ2-3; d_gene: -; CDR3aa: CAWSVPGRDTQYF; CDR3nt: TGTGCCTGGAGTGTACCTGGGAGAGATACGCAGTATTTT
len: 15; abundance: -; v_gene: TRBV11-3; j_gene: TRBJ2-1; d_gene: -; CDR3aa: CASTPRASRRNEQFF; CDR3nt: TGTGCCAGCACCCCGAGGGCGAGTAGGAGGAATGAGCAGTTCTTC
len: 13; abundance: few; v_gene: TRBV29-1; j_gene: TRBJ1-4; d_gene: -; CDR3aa: CSVGENRNEKLFF; CDR3nt: TGCAGCGTTGGTGAAAATAGGAATGAAAAACTGTTTTTT
len: 17; abundance: few; v_gene: TRBV5-4; j_gene: TRBJ2-3; d_gene: TRBD2; CDR3aa: CASSLTPLAGLTDTQYF; CDR3nt: TGTGCCAGCAGCTTGACCCCCCTAGCGGGGCTCACAGATACGCAGTATTTT
len: 14; abundance: few; v_gene: TRBV11-3; j_gene: TRBJ2-1; d_gene: -; CDR3aa: CASSPQGAGYEQFF; CDR3nt: TGTGCCAGCAGCCCACAAGGCGCAGGCTATGAGCAGTTCTTC
len: 14; abundance: -; v_gene: TRBV19; j_gene: TRBJ2-3; d_gene: -; CDR3aa: CASPSSTSTDTQYF; CDR3nt: TGTGCCAGTCCTTCGAGCACCAGCACAGATACGCAGTATTTT
len: 14; abundance: -; v_gene: TRBV29-1; j_gene: TRBJ2-2; d_gene: -; CDR3aa: CSVPGGGNTGELFF; CDR3nt: TGCAGCGTTCCGGGGGGCGGGAACACCGGGGAGCTGTTTTTT
len: 14; abundance: -; v_gene: TRBV6-6; j_gene: TRBJ1-4; d_gene: -; CDR3aa: CASSYRDRNEKLFF; CDR3nt: TGTGCCAGCAGTTACAGGGACCGTAATGAAAAACTGTTTTTT
len: 16; abundance: few; v_gene: TRBV4-3; j_gene: TRBJ1-5; d_gene: -; CDR3aa: CASSQENGLGNQPQHF; CDR3nt: TGCGCCAGCAGCCAAGAAAATGGGCTGGGCAATCAGCCCCAGCATTTT
len: 13; abundance: -; v_gene: TRBV7-2; j_gene: TRBJ2-1; d_gene: -; CDR3aa: CASSSTGIDEQFF; CDR3nt: TGTGCCAGCAGCTCCACAGGGATCGATGAGCAGTTCTTC
len: 12; abundance: few; v_gene: TRBV6-6; j_gene: TRBJ2-5; d_gene: TRBD1; CDR3aa: CAIRTGQETQYF; CDR3nt: TGTGCCATAAGGACAGGGCAAGAGACCCAGTACTTC
len: 12; abundance: few; v_gene: TRBV7-8; j_gene: TRBJ2-5; d_gene: -; CDR3aa: CASSLGTETQYF; CDR3nt: TGTGCCAGCAGCTTAGGTACTGAGACCCAGTACTTC
len: 13; abundance: -; v_gene: TRBV5-6; j_gene: TRBJ2-5; d_gene: -; CDR3aa: CASSGDLVETQYF; CDR3nt: TGTGCCAGCAGCGGAGACTTAGTGGAGACCCAGTACTTC
len: 13; abundance: -; v_gene: TRBV6-5; j_gene: TRBJ1-5; d_gene: -; CDR3aa: CASWQGSNQPQHF; CDR3nt: TGTGCCAGTTGGCAGGGATCTAATCAGCCCCAGCATTTT
len: 12; abundance: -; v_gene: TRBV25-1; j_gene: TRBJ2-3; d_gene: -; CDR3aa: CASSVNGDTQYF; CDR3nt: TGTGCCAGCAGCGTTAACGGAGATACGCAGTATTTT
len: 15; abundance: -; v_gene: TRBV15; j_gene: TRBJ2-7; d_gene: -; CDR3aa: CATSRDKAVSHEQYF; CDR3nt: TGTGCCACCAGCAGAGATAAGGCCGTCAGCCACGAGCAGTACTTC
len: 13; abundance: few; v_gene: TRBV18; j_gene: TRBJ2-1; d_gene: -; CDR3aa: CASSPGERNEQFF; CDR3nt: TGTGCCAGCTCACCAGGAGAAAGAAATGAGCAGTTCTTC
len: 16; abundance: -; v_gene: TRBV5-1; j_gene: TRBJ2-3; d_gene: -; CDR3aa: CASSLAVLSGFSTQYF; CDR3nt: TGCGCCAGCAGCTTGGCCGTGTTATCCGGGTTTAGTACGCAGTATTTT
len: 13; abundance: few; v_gene: TRBV6-5; j_gene: TRBJ1-2; d_gene: -; CDR3aa: CASSRGLDYGYTF; CDR3nt: TGTGCCAGCAGCCGGGGGTTGGACTATGGCTACACCTTC
len: 15; abundance: few; v_gene: TRBV18; j_gene: TRBJ1-2; d_gene: TRBD1; CDR3aa: CASSLGTATNYGYTF; CDR3nt: TGTGCCAGCTCATTAGGGACAGCTACTAACTATGGCTACACCTTC
len: 13; abundance: few; v_gene: TRBV13; j_gene: TRBJ1-1; d_gene: -; CDR3aa: CASSPGRDTEAFF; CDR3nt: TGTGCCAGCAGCCCCGGGAGGGACACTGAAGCTTTCTTT
len: 11; abundance: many; v_gene: TRBV14; j_gene: TRBJ2-5; d_gene: -; CDR3aa: CASSQTQTQYF; CDR3nt: TGTGCCAGCAGCCAAACTCAGACCCAGTACTTC
len: 15; abundance: -; v_gene: TRBV2; j_gene: TRBJ2-3; d_gene: -; CDR3aa: CASSEPGVVPDTQYF; CDR3nt: TGTGCCAGCAGTGAACCGGGAGTCGTCCCAGATACGCAGTATTTT
len: 12; abundance: few; v_gene: TRBV15; j_gene: TRBJ1-5; d_gene: -; CDR3aa: CATSVTGQPQHF; CDR3nt: TGTGCCACCAGCGTAACGGGTCAGCCCCAGCATTTT
len: 14; abundance: few; v_gene: TRBV7-2; j_gene: TRBJ2-7; d_gene: -; CDR3aa: CASSLDGSSYEQYF; CDR3nt: TGTGCCAGCAGCTTAGACGGTAGCTCCTACGAGCAGTACTTC
len: 14; abundance: -; v_gene: TRBV6-1; j_gene: TRBJ2-1; d_gene: -; CDR3aa: CASSELWPYNEQFF; CDR3nt: TGTGCCAGCAGTGAACTCTGGCCCTACAATGAGCAGTTCTTC
len: 13; abundance: -; v_gene: TRBV18; j_gene: TRBJ2-5; d_gene: -; CDR3aa: CASSRQLQETQYF; CDR3nt: TGTGCCAGCTCACGACAGTTACAAGAGACCCAGTACTTC
len: 12; abundance: -; v_gene: TRBV7-2; j_gene: TRBJ2-2; d_gene: -; CDR3aa: CASSAGHWELFF; CDR3nt: TGTGCCAGCAGCGCGGGACACTGGGAGCTGTTTTTT
len: 16; abundance: once; v_gene: TRBV4-3; j_gene: TRBJ2-6; d_gene: -; CDR3aa: CASSQDVGAGANVLTF; CDR3nt: TGCGCCAGCAGCCAAGATGTGGGGGCTGGGGCCAACGTCCTGACTTTC
len: 14; abundance: -; v_gene: TRBV29-1; j_gene: TRBJ1-1; d_gene: -; CDR3aa: CSAKDSSMNTEAFF; CDR3nt: TGCAGCGCAAAGGACAGTAGTATGAACACTGAAGCTTTCTTT
len: 14; abundance: few; v_gene: TRBV29-1; j_gene: TRBJ2-1; d_gene: TRBD1; CDR3aa: CSVANRGLGDEQFF; CDR3nt: TGCAGCGTCGCGAACAGGGGGCTAGGGGATGAGCAGTTCTTC
len: 16; abundance: few; v_gene: TRBV7-2; j_gene: TRBJ2-2; d_gene: -; CDR3aa: CASSDPRRMNTGELFF; CDR3nt: TGTGCCAGCAGCGACCCGCGGCGGATGAACACCGGGGAGCTGTTTTTT
len: 14; abundance: -; v_gene: TRBV18; j_gene: TRBJ2-7; d_gene: TRBD2; CDR3aa: CASSPRDYSYEQYF; CDR3nt: TGTGCCAGCTCACCCCGGGACTATTCCTACGAGCAGTACTTC
len: 15; abundance: -; v_gene: TRBV9; j_gene: TRBJ2-3; d_gene: -; CDR3aa: CASSLAGDGTDTQYF; CDR3nt: TGTGCCAGCAGCCTGGCAGGGGACGGCACAGATACGCAGTATTTT
len: 13; abundance: -; v_gene: TRBV7-6; j_gene: TRBJ2-3; d_gene: -; CDR3aa: CASSLIPRDTQYF; CDR3nt: TGTGCCAGCAGCTTAATACCTAGGGATACGCAGTATTTT
len: 13; abundance: few; v_gene: TRBV13; j_gene: TRBJ2-7; d_gene: TRBD1; CDR3aa: CASSLTGEREQYF; CDR3nt: TGTGCCAGCAGCTTAACAGGGGAGCGCGAGCAGTACTTC
len: 11; abundance: -; v_gene: TRBV20-1; j_gene: TRBJ1-1; d_gene: -; CDR3aa: CSARGGTEAFF; CDR3nt: TGCAGTGCTAGAGGGGGAACTGAAGCTTTCTTT
len: 13; abundance: -; v_gene: TRBV13; j_gene: TRBJ2-1; d_gene: -; CDR3aa: CASSWGSYNEQFF; CDR3nt: TGTGCCAGCTCCTGGGGCTCCTACAATGAGCAGTTCTTC
len: 15; abundance: few; v_gene: TRBV9; j_gene: TRBJ2-3; d_gene: -; CDR3aa: CASSDRLGNTDTQYF; CDR3nt: TGTGCCAGCAGCGACAGACTAGGGAACACAGATACGCAGTATTTT
len: 15; abundance: few; v_gene: TRBV9; j_gene: TRBJ1-2; d_gene: -; CDR3aa: CASSVGEGPLYGYTF; CDR3nt: TGTGCCAGCAGCGTGGGAGAGGGACCTCTCTACGGCTACACCTTC
len: 15; abundance: -; v_gene: TRBV2; j_gene: TRBJ2-1; d_gene: TRBD2; CDR3aa: CASSVVSGRINEQFF; CDR3nt: TGTGCCAGCAGTGTGGTTAGCGGGAGAATCAATGAGCAGTTCTTC
len: 13; abundance: few; v_gene: TRBV2; j_gene: TRBJ1-4; d_gene: -; CDR3aa: CASTRGTNEKLFF; CDR3nt: TGTGCCAGCACTCGGGGGACTAATGAAAAACTGTTTTTT
len: 15; abundance: -; v_gene: TRBV18; j_gene: TRBJ2-3; d_gene: -; CDR3aa: CASSPSPAPADTQYF; CDR3nt: TGTGCCAGCTCACCATCCCCTGCACCTGCAGATACGCAGTATTTT
len: 14; abundance: few; v_gene: TRBV18; j_gene: TRBJ2-1; d_gene: TRBD2; CDR3aa: CASSPSTGGNEQFF; CDR3nt: TGTGCCAGCTCACCATCGACGGGGGGGAATGAGCAGTTCTTC
len: 11; abundance: many; v_gene: TRBV7-9; j_gene: TRBJ2-5; d_gene: -; CDR3aa: CASSFGETQYF; CDR3nt: TGTGCCAGCAGCTTCGGGGAGACCCAGTACTTC
len: 16; abundance: few; v_gene: TRBV4-3; j_gene: TRBJ1-3; d_gene: -; CDR3aa: CASSQDRRVAGNTIYF; CDR3nt: TGCGCCAGCAGCCAAGATCGTCGGGTGGCAGGAAACACCATATATTTT
len: 13; abundance: -; v_gene: TRBV29-1; j_gene: TRBJ1-1; d_gene: -; CDR3aa: CSPRTVMNTEAFF; CDR3nt: TGCAGCCCAAGGACAGTTATGAACACTGAAGCTTTCTTT
len: 15; abundance: -; v_gene: TRBV4-3; j_gene: TRBJ2-2; d_gene: -; CDR3aa: CASSQDLGYETELFF; CDR3nt: TGCGCCAGCAGCCAAGATCTCGGGTACGAGACTGAGCTGTTTTTT
len: 11; abundance: few; v_gene: TRBV29-1; j_gene: TRBJ2-5; d_gene: -; CDR3aa: CSAEGSGTQYF; CDR3nt: TGCAGCGCTGAAGGGTCGGGAACCCAGTACTTC
len: 14; abundance: -; v_gene: TRBV7-2; j_gene: TRBJ2-2; d_gene: TRBD1; CDR3aa: CASRGDRVTGELFF; CDR3nt: TGTGCCAGCAGAGGGGACAGGGTCACCGGGGAGCTGTTTTTT
len: 16; abundance: -; v_gene: TRBV11-3; j_gene: TRBJ2-1; d_gene: -; CDR3aa: CASSLDLATTYNEQFF; CDR3nt: TGTGCCAGCAGCTTAGATCTGGCGACTACCTACAATGAGCAGTTCTTC
len: 15; abundance: -; v_gene: TRBV25-1; j_gene: TRBJ1-1; d_gene: -; CDR3aa: CASSEVANPRGEAFF; CDR3nt: TGTGCCAGCAGTGAGGTAGCAAACCCTAGGGGTGAAGCTTTCTTT
len: 16; abundance: few; v_gene: TRBV5-4; j_gene: TRBJ2-1; d_gene: -; CDR3aa: CASSLEGTYSYNEQFF; CDR3nt: TGTGCCAGCAGCTTGGAAGGTACTTACTCCTACAATGAGCAGTTCTTC
len: 14; abundance: -; v_gene: TRBV15; j_gene: TRBJ2-3; d_gene: -; CDR3aa: CATSPPRAMNTQYF; CDR3nt: TGTGCCACCAGCCCCCCGAGGGCGATGAATACGCAGTATTTT
len: 15; abundance: -; v_gene: TRBV30; j_gene: TRBJ1-5; d_gene: -; CDR3aa: CAWTARGDFNQPQHF; CDR3nt: TGTGCCTGGACCGCCCGGGGGGACTTCAATCAGCCCCAGCATTTT